Following are 10 T cell receptor beta chains from one sample sequenced in a study of blood T cell repertoires in COVID-19. TCRdb's copy holds only in-frame clones and misses some; the assay was immunoSEQ multiplex PCR. Of 200,000 to 250,000 clones listed, roughly four fifths are singletons. Sequenced material: peripheral blood. These receptors originate from a woman of 80 years or more with acute or convalescent COVID-19.

This clone occurred a few times. The chain is built from TRBV27 and TRBJ1-4; no clear D. In germline, CDR1 is MNHEY, CDR2 SMNVEV (reference sequence). The CDR3 has 14 residues. Trimming took 1 base from V and 5 from J, leaving 8 bases between them. In DNA, the CDR3 is TGTGCCAGCAGTTTATGGGCAGTGAATGAAAAACTGTTTTTT. Translating gives CASSLWAVNEKLFF.

The CDR3 DNA sequence: TGTGCCAGCAGTTCGCCGGAGGGAGGAAGGAGTCAGCCCCAGCATTTT. It specifies CASSSPEGGRSQPQHF. The V and J genes are TRBV6-2 or TRBV6-3 and TRBJ1-5; D is unclear. The ends were cut back, 4 bases at V and 6 bases at J, with 19 bases in the middle. This CDR3 is built from 16 residues. Germline lookup yields CDR1 MNHEY and CDR2 SVGEGT.

This clone is a singleton in its sample. The rearrangement links TRBV7-9 to TRBJ2-1, with 8 bases fitting TRBD1. The CDR3 contains 15 residues. After removal of 5 bases from V and 5 bases from J, the junction contained 8 bases not matched to a gene. Germline values: CDR1 SEHNR, CDR2 FQNEAQ (reference sequence). The CDR3 DNA is TGTGCCAGCAGCCGAAGACAGGGGAGAAACAATGAGCAGTTCTTC. This codes for CASSRRQGRNNEQFF.

The gene calls are TRBV10-3 and TRBJ2-7; 8 bases align to TRBD1. V shed 3 bases and J 0 bases; nucleotides not matched to a gene: 10. Looked up from germline, CDR1 is ENHRY and CDR2 is SYGVKD. The length of the CDR3 is 17 residues. The CDR3 region has the DNA TGTGCCATCAGTGACCCAAGGACAGGGCAAAACTCCTACGAGCAGTACTTC. Translating it yields CAISDPRTGQNSYEQYF.

The chain combines TRBV4-1 with TRBJ2-1, with unresolved D. The germline gives CDR1 MGHRA, CDR2 YSYEKL. The CDR3 runs to 13 residues. V gave up 1 base and J gave up 8 bases, with 9 bases separating them. The CDR3 region is CASSQVGFYEQFF. The CDR3 DNA follows: TGCGCCAGCAGCCAAGTCGGTTTTTATGAGCAGTTCTTC.

This chain links TRBV7-8 with TRBJ1-1; 10 positions agree with TRBD1. From germline, CDR1 is SGHVS and CDR2 FQNEAQ. CDR3 length: 18 residues. V was clipped by 4 bases and J by 1 base; unmatched bases: 12. CDR3 nucleotides: TGTGCCAGCAGCTCCCGGAGGACAGGGGGTTATGCGAACACTGAAGCTTTCTTT. It specifies CASSSRRTGGYANTEAFF.

This chain uses TRBV6-1 with TRBJ1-1; TRBD1 matches at 7 bases. The V gene end was trimmed by 3 bases and the J gene end by 4 bases; junction bases not matched to a gene: 8. Germline assignment: CDR1 MNHNS and CDR2 SASEGT. The CDR3 length is 15 residues. The CDR3 DNA reads as TGTGCCAGCAGTGATTATCAGGGGGTAGGCACTGAAGCTTTCTTT. Translating gives CASSDYQGVGTEAFF.

In this sample, this clone turned up once. The chain carries TRBV5-5 and TRBJ2-7; a possible D gene is TRBD1 (5 bases). The germline V gene encodes CDR1 SGHKS and CDR2 YYEKEE (reference sequence). The CDR3 is 14 residues long. Deletions cut 0 bases from V and 7 bases from J, with 14 bases between. CDR3 residues: CASSLAAGKSEQYF. For the CDR3, the DNA is TGTGCCAGCAGCTTGGCGGCAGGGAAGAGTGAGCAGTACTTC.

This chain connects TRBV20-1 to TRBJ2-7, with TRBD2 as a possible D gene (6 bases). This CDR3 spans 13 amino acids. Deletions cut 3 bases from V and 3 bases from J, with 12 bases between. Germline V gene data show CDR1 as DFQATT and CDR2 as SNEGSKA (reference sequence). CDR3 in amino acids: CSASSGIYYEQYF. The CDR3 DNA is TGCAGTGCTAGTAGCGGAATCTACTACGAGCAGTACTTC.

This rearrangement joins TRBV27 to TRBJ1-2, with D unresolved. Between the trimmed V and J ends, which lost 6 bases and 1 base, there was a span of 18 bases. The CDR3 sequence is 16 residues long. Germline assignment: CDR1 MNHEY and CDR2 SMNVEV (reference sequence). The CDR3 coding sequence is TGTGCCAGCAGGACTGCCGGGAGTGACATTAACTATGGCTACACCTTC. Its protein is CASRTAGSDINYGYTF.